This passage covers 23 T cell receptor beta chains from one sample sequenced in a study of CD8+ T cells in alopecia areata. The authors sorted pooled cutaneous lymph node cells using CD4, CD8alpha, NKG2D, NKG2ACE and other markers. Reverse transcription of extracted RNA yielded cDNA, which provided the sequencing template. Profiling relied on immunoSEQ multiplex PCR, and the TCRdb table lists in-frame clones only, not all of them. The sample presents over 250,000 clones, none singletons. Sequenced material: CD4+ T cells sorted from a lymph node. All receptors come from a C3H/HeJ mouse with alopecia areata. The mice in this strain carry MHC haplotype H2-k.

This clone has just a few counts. Given a much more abundant clone one base away, this may be a read error. The genes and germline here are from mouse. The covered CDR3 bases are TGTGCCAGCAGCCACGGGACAGCTAGTGCAGAA. It codes for CASSHGTASAE. The full CDR3 protein reads CASSHGTASAETLYF. The chain uses TRBV13-3 and TRBJ2-3, with 7 bases lining up with TRBD1. The read falls 4 residues short of the CDR3 end, and the missing part is taken from the germline J gene. The CDR3 runs 15 residues. The V and J ends lost 5 bases and 0 bases, in that order; junction bases with no gene match: 6. Germline loops: CDR1 NNHDY, CDR2 SYVADS.

Points on this clone: Gene names and germline match the mouse. Distinct nucleotide sequences in the sample also encode this CDR3. Here the CDR3 reads CASSPRDSLYEQYF. CDR3 DNA (partial): TGTGCCAGCAGCCCTCGGGACAGCCTCTAT. The chain combines TRBV5 with TRBJ2-7; 7 bases are shared with TRBD1. The CDR3 extends 4 residues past the end of the read, so its final part is completed from the germline J gene. Germline loops: CDR1 LGHNA, CDR2 YNLKQL (reference sequence). The V and J ends lost 4 bases and 3 bases, in that order; junction bases with no gene match: 6. This CDR3 is built from 14 residues.

Concerning this clone itself: Mouse germline and gene names are used. Sequencing ends 4 residues short of the CDR3 end; the germline J gene provides the rest. Other DNA sequences in the same sample also yield this CDR3. The V and J genes are TRBV19 and TRBJ2-7; 7 bases match TRBD1. The CDR3 is made up of 12 amino acids. Germline V gene data show CDR1 as FNHDT and CDR2 as SITEND (reference sequence). V shed 5 bases and J 3 bases; nucleotides not matched to a gene: 2. The CDR3: CASRTGVYEQYF. The covered CDR3 bases are TGTGCCAGCAGAACAGGGGTCTAT.

The table lists this clone with a few counts. Germline and genes here are mouse. The observed sequence ends 4 residues before the CDR3 terminus, with the missing tail filled in from the germline J gene. Additional DNA sequences in this sample encode the identical CDR3. The gene calls are TRBV13-2 and TRBJ2-3; TRBD2 matches 10 bases. J gave up 3 bases and V 1 base, and 2 bases lay outside the gene matches. The V gene's germline CDR1 is NNHNN and CDR2 SYGAGS (reference sequence). CDR3 length: 15 residues. This CDR3 is CASGDLGGRAETLYF. Partial CDR3 DNA: TGTGCCAGCGGTGATCTGGGGGGGCGCGCAGAA.

This clone was detected only a few times. Genes and germline are mouse. Coverage ceases 4 residues before the CDR3 finishes, and the germline J gene fills in the end. The same CDR3 also results from other DNA sequences found in this sample. This chain joins TRBV13-1 and TRBJ1-1, with D possibly being TRBD1 (5 bases). Deletions cut 6 bases from V and 0 bases from J, with 6 bases between. The V gene's germline CDR1 is NSHNY and CDR2 SYGAGN. The CDR3 extends over 12 amino acids. The CDR3 DNA, read in part, is TGTGCCAGCACGGGACAGAACACA. It encodes CASTGQNT. The whole CDR3 sequence is CASTGQNTEVFF.

In this sample, this clone turned up a few times. The genes and germline here are from mouse. The read stops 4 residues short of the end of the CDR3; the missing end is completed from the germline J gene. Other DNA variants within this sample encode the same CDR3. The chain is built from TRBV13-1 and TRBJ2-4; perhaps TRBD2 as D (5 bases). V lost 1 base, J lost 0 bases, and 9 bases lay in between. Per germline, CDR1 NSHNY and CDR2 SYGAGN. The CDR3 spans 15 residues. Incomplete CDR3 DNA: TGTGCCAGCAGTGATTTGGGGTCTAGTCAAAAC. Protein: CASSDLGSSQN. The CDR3 in full is CASSDLGSSQNTLYF.

Worth noting for this clone: The gene names here belong to mouse. The read gets to within 4 residues of the CDR3 end, and the germline J gene fills in the rest. The chain uses TRBV19 and TRBJ1-2; 8 bases are shared with TRBD1. Germline V lookup: CDR1 FNHDT, CDR2 SITEND (reference sequence). The CDR3 loop spans 14 amino acids. The V and J ends lost 4 bases and 2 bases, in that order; junction bases with no gene match: 4. The DNA read from the CDR3 is TGTGCCAGCAGTCTCAGGGGGCTGAACTCC. This gives the protein CASSLRGLNS. The complete CDR3 sequence is CASSLRGLNSDYTF.

This clone was recorded a few times. Mouse gene names and germline throughout. The CDR3 end falls 4 residues outside the read, so it is completed with the germline J gene. Other nucleotide sequences from this sample produce the same CDR3. The V call is TRBV4, the J call TRBJ2-7, with TRBD2 identical over 10 bases. The CDR3 loop spans 13 amino acids. Germline lookup yields CDR1 LGHDT and CDR2 YNNKQL (reference sequence). The CDR3 spells CASSPDWGYEQYF. The sequenced part of the CDR3 DNA is TGTGCCAGCAGCCCGGACTGGGGGTAT.

This clone was counted a few times. The gene symbols are mouse symbols. The read gets to within 4 residues of the CDR3 end, and the germline J gene fills in the rest. The chain couples TRBV19 to TRBJ2-2; D may be TRBD1 (6 bases). Trimming pared 6 bases from V and 1 base from J, leaving 13 bases between. The CDR3 runs 15 residues. The germline CDR1 and CDR2 sequences are FNHDT and SITEND (reference sequence). The CDR3 loop reads CASTPGTRNTGQLYF. The sequenced part of the CDR3 DNA is TGTGCCAGCACCCCCGGGACAAGAAACACCGGG.

This clone was seen a handful of times. Gene names denote mouse genes. Other nucleotide sequences from this sample produce the same CDR3. The DNA read from the CDR3 is TGTGCCAGCGGTGATAGACAAAACACCGGG. This translates into CASGDRQNTG. Given in full, the CDR3 is CASGDRQNTGQLYF. V and J are TRBV13-2 and TRBJ2-2; no definite D call. With the read ending 4 residues before the CDR3 end, the germline J gene is used to fill in that end. The germline CDR1 and CDR2 sequences are NNHNN and SYGAGS (reference sequence). The CDR3 is made up of 14 amino acids. The V end lost 1 base, the J end lost 1 base, and 5 bases lay between the germline ends.

This clone was seen only a few times. Here the gene names and germline are mouse. The CDR3 goes on 4 residues after the read ends, and that part is filled in from the germline J gene. J is TRBJ1-1 and V is TRBV13-1, with TRBD1 matching 7 bases. The CDR3 totals 11 residues. The V gene's germline CDR1 is NSHNY and CDR2 SYGAGN. CDR3 bases read: TGTGCCAGCAGTTGGGACAGA. Its protein is CASSWDR. The full-length CDR3 reads as CASSWDREVFF.

A remark on this clone: This may come from a read error, since a much larger clone is one base off. Germline and genes here are mouse. The CDR3 extends 4 residues past the end of the read, so its final part is completed from the germline J gene. This CDR3 is also generated by other DNA sequences in the sample. This chain connects TRBV13-3 to TRBJ2-2; unclear D gene. The CDR3 has 12 amino acids. V lost 4 bases and J lost 2, with 3 bases in between. Germline V gives CDR1 NNHDY, CDR2 SYVADS. The CDR3 bases that were read are TGTGCCAGCAGTCTTAACACCGGG. It specifies CASSLNTG. The whole CDR3 reads CASSLNTGQLYF.

This clone has only a few counts. Any gene name here is a mouse gene name. The sequenced fragment ends 4 residues before the CDR3 boundary, so the rest is inferred from the germline J gene. The sample contains more than one DNA sequence encoding this CDR3. J is TRBJ2-1 and V is TRBV19, with TRBD2 identical over 8 bases. With 0 bases clipped from V and 3 bases from J, the junction kept 2 bases outside the gene matches. This CDR3 has 15 residues. Germline CDR1 and CDR2: FNHDT and SITEND (reference sequence). The CDR3 is CASSIVLGGYAEQFF. Partial CDR3 DNA: TGTGCCAGCAGTATAGTGCTGGGGGGCTATGCT.

Remarks on this clone: Mouse germline and gene names are used. The CDR3 end is not reached by the read, which stops 3 residues before it; the germline J gene fills it in. The chain links TRBV19 to TRBJ1-6; D gene uncertain. TRBJ1-6 is designated an ORF whose function remains uncertain. The V end was cut by 1 base, the J end by 2 bases, with 10 bases between. The CDR3 contains 16 residues. Germline CDR1 and CDR2: FNHDT and SITEND (reference sequence). CDR3 DNA, as far as it was read: TGTGCCAGCAGTATACAGAGAGGCCCCTATAATTCGCCC. This encodes CASSIQRGPYNSP. The CDR3 as a whole reads CASSIQRGPYNSPLYF.

Comment on this clone: Gene and germline names: mouse. From the germline J gene comes the end of the CDR3, since the read stops 4 residues before it. The V gene is TRBV13-1, the J gene TRBJ2-5; 12 nucleotides line up with TRBD2. This CDR3 is built from 16 residues. Germline CDR1 and CDR2: NSHNY and SYGAGN. The CDR3 loop is CASSVRTGGDRDTQYF. CDR3 bases read: TGTGCCAGCAGCGTACGGACTGGGGGGGATCGAGAC.

This clone was picked up a small number of times. Gene names denote mouse genes. The read finishes 4 residues shy of the CDR3 end, and the germline J gene is used to complete it. The V and J genes are TRBV31 and TRBJ2-5, with TRBD2 identical over 11 bases. V lost 5 bases, J lost 0 bases, and 1 base stayed unmatched. The CDR3 consists of 14 residues. In germline, CDR1 is GKSSPN, CDR2 SITVG. Partial CDR3 DNA: TGTGCCTGGGGGACTGGGGGTAACCAAGAC. This codes for CAWGTGGNQD. The complete CDR3 protein is CAWGTGGNQDTQYF.

As concerns this clone: The gene names given are mouse names. Read coverage stops 4 residues before the CDR3 terminus; the germline J gene supplies the remainder. The chain uses TRBV13-1 and TRBJ2-7; 7 bases fit TRBD1. The CDR3 consists of 13 residues. Germline V gene data show CDR1 as NSHNY and CDR2 as SYGAGN. CDR3: CASKTGQNYEQYF. Partial CDR3 DNA: TGTGCCAGCAAGACGGGACAGAATTAT.

Note on this clone: Gene names and germline refer to mouse. The read terminates 4 residues before the CDR3 end, so the remaining end is supplied by the germline J gene. The chain employs TRBV1 and TRBJ1-2; D ambiguous. Germline V gene data show CDR1 as NSQYPW and CDR2 as LRSPGD (reference sequence). The ends were cut back, 4 bases at V and 0 bases at J, with 9 bases in the middle. The CDR3 consists of 14 residues. The covered CDR3 bases are TGCACCTGCAGTGAAGCACCTGCAAACTCC. The encoded protein is CTCSEAPANS. The whole CDR3 sequence is CTCSEAPANSDYTF.

This clone was seen a handful of times. The junction departs from germline at one end; a sequencing error may be responsible. Gene names and germline refer to mouse. The read comes to an end 4 residues before the CDR3 does, leaving the germline J gene to fill in the end. V is TRBV12-1 and J is TRBJ2-1; D remains unclear. Germline V gene data show CDR1 as SGHSN and CDR2 as HYEKVE. CDR3 length: 11 amino acids. CDR3 loop: CASALVAEQFF. The CDR3 bases that were read are TGTGCCAGCGCTCTCGTGGCT.

Remarks on this clone: Genes here carry mouse names. The CDR3 end lies 4 residues beyond the end of the read and is filled in from the germline J gene. The same CDR3 arises from other DNA sequences in this sample as well. The V call is TRBV1, the J call TRBJ2-3; 9 bases are a match to TRBD2. The CDR3 has 15 amino acids. Losses at the gene ends were 3 bases for V and 0 bases for J; bases not matched to a gene: 1. Germline CDR1 reads NSQYPW; CDR2 reads LRSPGD (reference sequence). CDR3 DNA, as far as it was read: TGCACCTGCAGTGCCCTGGGGGGGAGTGCAGAA. Encoded protein: CTCSALGGSAE. The whole CDR3 sequence reads CTCSALGGSAETLYF.

The table lists this clone with a few counts. Germline and genes: mouse. The CDR3 end lies 4 residues beyond the end of the read and is filled in from the germline J gene. The gene calls are TRBV13-1 and TRBJ2-5; 11 nucleotides match TRBD2. The CDR3 loop spans 15 amino acids. V lost 5 bases, J lost 2 bases, and 4 bases stayed unmatched. Germline CDR1 and CDR2: NSHNY and SYGAGN. The CDR3 bases that were read are TGTGCCAGCAGGGGAACTGGGGGGGCCCAAGAC. The encoded protein is CASRGTGGAQD. The entire CDR3 reads CASRGTGGAQDTQYF.

Turning to this clone: Gene names denote mouse genes. The read terminates 4 residues before the CDR3 end, so the remaining end is supplied by the germline J gene. Other DNA variants within this sample encode the same CDR3. This chain links TRBV13-1 with TRBJ2-5, with a weak D call TRBD1 (6 bases). CDR1 is NSHNY and CDR2 is SYGAGN in the germline V gene. There are 13 residues in the CDR3. CDR3 residues: CASSVQGRDTQYF. The sequenced part of the CDR3 DNA is TGTGCCAGCAGTGTACAGGGAAGGGAC.

Concerning this clone itself: The gene symbols are mouse symbols. The observed sequence ends 4 residues before the CDR3 terminus, with the missing tail filled in from the germline J gene. The V and J genes are TRBV1 and TRBJ1-2; D is unresolved. CDR3 length equals 14 residues. V lost 1 base and J 0 bases, leaving 6 bases between the germline ends. Germline-derived CDR1 and CDR2 are NSQYPW and LRSPGD (reference sequence). The covered CDR3 bases are TGCACCTGCAGTGCAGGGGGTCCAAACTCC. It codes for CTCSAGGPNS. The full-length CDR3 reads as CTCSAGGPNSDYTF.